This TCR beta chain derives from a study of blood T cell repertoires in COVID-19. CDR1 and CDR2 from the germline V gene are MNHNS and SASEGT. This CDR3 has 17 amino acids. The junction had 13 bases not matched to a gene; V was cut back by 4 bases and J by 6 bases. TCRdb's copy holds only in-frame clones and misses some; the assay was immunoSEQ multiplex PCR. The data contain 50,000 to 55,000 clones, about 80% of them singletons. V gene TRBV6-1 combines with J gene TRBJ1-4, with 8 bases fitting TRBD1. This TCR came from a human donor in a cohort sampled during active COVID-19. Sequenced input: peripheral blood. CDR3 in amino acids: CASSVSGGGLSYEKLFF. In DNA, the CDR3 is TGTGCCAGCAGTGTATCAGGGGGCGGGTTATCTTATGAAAAACTGTTTTTT.